The 21 T cell receptor beta chains in this list originate from one sample, sequenced in a study of T cells in localized non-small cell lung cancer. Generated by immunoSEQ multiplex PCR, the TCRdb table keeps only in-frame clones and is missing some. The sample carries tens of thousands of clones, around 92% recorded once. The sample in question was peripheral blood mononuclear cells, obtained before any cancer treatment. All receptors derive from a woman between 35 and 75 years old with stage III lung adenocarcinoma.

This chain links TRBV7-2 with TRBJ2-3; 7 nucleotides line up with TRBD1. The germline gives CDR1 SGHTA, CDR2 FQGNSA. J gave up 0 bases and V 5 bases, and 5 bases lay outside the gene matches. CDR3 size: 15 residues. The CDR3 loop reads CASSLQGISTDTQYF. The DNA for the CDR3 is TGTGCCAGCAGCCTACAGGGGATTAGCACAGATACGCAGTATTTT. Using reference TRBV7-2 and TRBJ2-3 for the parts outside the CDR3, the full variable domain is GAGVSQSPSNKVTEKGKDVELRCDPISGHTALYWYRQSLGQGLEFLIYFQGNSAPDKSGLPSDRFSAERTGGSVSTLTIQRTQQEDSAVYLCASSLQGISTDTQYFGPGTRLTVL.

The CDR3 sequence: CASSPRTSGTYEQYF. CDR3 DNA sequence: TGTGCCAGCAGCCCCAGGACTAGCGGGACCTACGAGCAGTACTTC. The rearrangement joins TRBV9 to TRBJ2-7; TRBD2 matches at 12 bases. The germline V gene encodes CDR1 SGDLS and CDR2 YYNGEE. The ends lost 4 bases at V and 2 bases at J; junction bases unmatched: 4. The CDR3 has 15 amino acids.

V gene TRBV27 combines with J gene TRBJ2-7, with a tentative D call TRBD2 (6 bases). CDR3 length equals 14 residues. CDR1 and CDR2 (germline): MNHEY, SMNVEV (reference sequence). Trimming left V 3 bases short and J 3 bases short, with 12 bases between. The CDR3 loop is CASSFSIGGYEQYF. The CDR3 DNA reads TGTGCCAGCAGTTTTAGCATCGGGGGCTACGAGCAGTACTTC.

This rearrangement joins TRBV19 to TRBJ2-7; weak D call: TRBD2 (6 bases). The V end was cut by 3 bases, the J end by 3 bases, with 12 bases between. There are 14 residues in the CDR3. From germline, CDR1 is LNHDA and CDR2 SQIVND (reference sequence). CDR3 sequence reads: CASSIVLGGYEQYF. For the CDR3, the DNA is TGTGCCAGTAGTATCGTTCTCGGGGGCTACGAGCAGTACTTC.

The V call is TRBV2, the J call TRBJ1-4, with D possibly being TRBD1 (5 bases). Germline V lookup: CDR1 SNHLY, CDR2 FYNNEI. The CDR3 sequence is 14 residues long. V lost 7 bases and J 5 bases, leaving 14 bases between the germline ends. The CDR3 here is CASITGTGNEKLFF. The CDR3 nucleotides read TGTGCCAGCATCACCGGGACGGGGAATGAAAAACTGTTTTTT.

The chain is built from TRBV18 and TRBJ2-5; TRBD1 aligns across 9 bases. CDR1 is KGHSH, CDR2 LQKENI, per germline. The J segment lost 5 bases and the V segment lost 6 bases, leaving 10 bases of the junction unmatched. The CDR3 covers 15 residues. The CDR3 here is CASSLGQGNLETQYF. In nucleotides, the CDR3 is TGTGCCAGCTCCCTCGGACAGGGGAATTTGGAGACCCAGTACTTC.

The sample holds one count of this clone. The CDR3 DNA follows: TGTGCCATCCCTACAGACCCTAGCACAGATACGCAGTATTTT. This encodes CAIPTDPSTDTQYF. J is TRBJ2-3 and V is TRBV2; no definite D call. The CDR3 runs 14 residues. The germline V gene encodes CDR1 SNHLY and CDR2 FYNNEI. V was shortened by 10 bases and J by 0 bases, with 14 bases between the two germline ends.

The chain uses TRBV10-3 and TRBJ2-6; 7 nucleotides align to TRBD1. Germline trimming cut 6 bases from V and 4 bases from J; bases unmatched to any gene: 9. CDR1 and CDR2 (germline): ENHRY, SYGVKD. This CDR3 region has 16 residues. Here the CDR3 DNA reads TGTGCCATCAGGAGACAGGGAATGGCCGGGGCCAACGTCCTGACTTTC. This sequence encodes CAIRRQGMAGANVLTF.

This clone has just one count. This chain connects TRBV7-6 to TRBJ2-7; D not certain. The length of the CDR3 is 12 residues. V lost 1 base and J 12 bases, leaving 13 bases between the germline ends. Germline values: CDR1 SGHVS, CDR2 FNYEAQ. CDR3 residues: CASSLVGPTLYF. CDR3 bases: TGTGCCAGCAGCTTAGTTGGGCCCACGCTGTACTTC.

The chain combines TRBV28 with TRBJ2-1; 9 bases align to TRBD2. With V trimmed by 3 bases and J by 6 bases, 12 bases remained unmatched. CDR1 and CDR2 (germline): MDHEN, SYDVKM. The CDR3 has 17 amino acids. CDR3 sequence reads: CASSFWSSGVVVNEQFF. In nucleotides, the CDR3 is TGTGCCAGCAGTTTTTGGTCTAGCGGGGTGGTTGTCAATGAGCAGTTCTTC. The whole variable domain, remainder taken from reference TRBV28 and TRBJ2-1, is DVKVTQSSRYLVKRTGEKVFLECVQDMDHENMFWYRQDPGLGLRLIYFSYDVKMKEKGDIPEGYSVSREKKERFSLILESASTNQTSMYLCASSFWSSGVVVNEQFFGPGTRLTVL.

The V and J genes are TRBV5-5 and TRBJ1-2; 9 bases fit TRBD1. Germline V gene data show CDR1 as SGHKS and CDR2 as YYEKEE (reference sequence). After removal of 5 bases from V and 8 bases from J, the junction contained 10 bases not matched to a gene. CDR3 length: 14 residues. This chain's CDR3 is CASSLRTGEGGYTF. The DNA of the CDR3 is TGTGCCAGCAGTTTAAGGACAGGGGAAGGCGGCTACACCTTC.

This chain uses TRBV28 with TRBJ1-2, with D unresolved. CDR1 and CDR2 (germline): MDHEN, SYDVKM. This CDR3 spans 14 amino acids. Trimming took 3 bases from V and 6 from J, leaving 14 bases between them. As DNA, the CDR3 is TGTGCCAGCAGTTTGGAGGGTCCGTTCGATGGCTACACCTTC. Translated, it gives CASSLEGPFDGYTF.

The J gene is TRBJ1-5, the V gene TRBV28; D uncertain. Germline V gene lookup returns CDR1 MDHEN and CDR2 SYDVKM. This CDR3 contains 17 residues. Trimming shortened V by 2 bases and J by 2 bases, and 16 bases separated the two germline ends. The CDR3 is CASSLGVHMFGNQPQHF. CDR3 DNA sequence: TGTGCCAGCAGTTTAGGGGTCCACATGTTTGGCAATCAGCCCCAGCATTTT.

CDR3 region: CASSPGLSNEQYF. Written as DNA, the CDR3 is TGTGCCAGCAGCCCTGGACTGAGCAACGAGCAGTACTTC. The chain carries TRBV11-1 and TRBJ2-7, with D maybe TRBD2 (5 bases). This CDR3 comprises 13 residues. Trimming took 5 bases from V and 5 from J, leaving 13 bases between them. Per the germline V gene, CDR1 is SGHAT and CDR2 is FQDESV (reference sequence). The whole variable domain, remainder taken from reference TRBV11-1 and TRBJ2-7, is EAEVAQSPRYKITEKSQAVAFWCDPISGHATLYWYRQILGQGPELLVQFQDESVVDDSQLPKDRFSAERLKGVDSTLKIQPAELGDSAMYLCASSPGLSNEQYFGPGTRLTVT.

This sequence joins TRBV6-6 and TRBJ1-5, with 7 bases lining up with TRBD1. The junction had 6 bases not matched to a gene; V was cut back by 7 bases and J by 0 bases. In germline, CDR1 is MNHNY, CDR2 SVGAGI (reference sequence). This CDR3 is 15 amino acids long. The CDR3 region is CASTQTGNSNQPQHF. The CDR3 nucleotides are TGTGCCAGCACCCAGACAGGGAATAGCAATCAGCCCCAGCATTTT.

This clone was detected once. The chain couples TRBV2 to TRBJ2-1; possibly TRBD1 or TRBD2 for D (6 bases each). The CDR3 is 14 residues long. Trimming removed 6 bases from V and 6 bases from J, with 15 bases in between. Germline-derived CDR1 and CDR2 are SNHLY and FYNNEI. The CDR3 DNA reads TGTGCCAGCAGCGATCCATCGGGGGCCAATGAGCAGTTCTTC. This sequence encodes CASSDPSGANEQFF.

The chain is built from TRBV5-1 and TRBJ2-7; 8 bases map to TRBD1. The CDR3 is 15 amino acids. CDR1 is SGHRS, CDR2 YFSETQ, per germline. The junction had 9 bases not matched to a gene; V was cut back by 4 bases and J by 3 bases. The CDR3 coding sequence is TGCGCCAGCAGCCCTTGGGACAGGCCCTACTACGAGCAGTACTTC. It translates to CASSPWDRPYYEQYF.

The V call is TRBV30, the J call TRBJ2-5, with 7 positions matching TRBD2. V lost 4 bases, J lost 3 bases, and 8 bases stayed unmatched. The CDR3 has 14 amino acids. CDR1 is GTSNPN and CDR2 is SVGIG in the germline V gene (reference sequence). This chain's CDR3 is CAWNSGLGEETQYF. CDR3 DNA: TGTGCCTGGAATTCTGGACTAGGGGAAGAGACCCAGTACTTC.

The J gene is TRBJ2-3, the V gene TRBV18, with D possibly matching TRBD2 (6 bases). CDR3 length: 15 residues. V was cut by 2 bases and J by 1 base, with 10 bases left in between. Germline V CDR1 and CDR2: KGHSH, LQKENI. As DNA, the CDR3 is TGTGCCAGCTCACCAATCGGGAGCGGCACAGATACGCAGTATTTT. This codes for CASSPIGSGTDTQYF. The variable domain in full, completed from reference TRBV18 and TRBJ2-3, reads NAGVMQNPRHLVRRRGQEARLRCSPMKGHSHVYWYRQLPEEGLKFMVYLQKENIIDESGMPKERFSAEFPKEGPSILRIQQVVRGDSAAYFCASSPIGSGTDTQYFGPGTRLTVL.

The chain recombines TRBV4-1 with TRBJ2-1; D unresolved. The CDR3 consists of 11 residues. V gave up 0 bases and J gave up 12 bases, with 6 bases separating them. Germline V lookup: CDR1 MGHRA, CDR2 YSYEKL. The CDR3 DNA sequence: TGCGCCAGCAGCCAAGAAGGCTGGCAGTTCTTC. Protein: CASSQEGWQFF.

V gene TRBV10-3 combines with J gene TRBJ2-1; 14 bases line up with TRBD2. Germline lookup yields CDR1 ENHRY and CDR2 SYGVKD. The CDR3 extends over 15 amino acids. J gave up 8 bases and V 5 bases, and 5 bases lay outside the gene matches. CDR3 sequence reads: CAISSPGLAGDEQFF. In nucleotides, the CDR3 is TGTGCCATCAGTTCCCCGGGACTAGCGGGGGATGAGCAGTTCTTC.